The next 28 T cell receptor beta chains were all read from a single sample in a study of cytomegalovirus exposure and HLA in healthy donors. Primers: 60 Vbeta forward and 13 Jbeta reverse. Sequencing used immunoSEQ multiplex PCR; TCRdb keeps in-frame clones, though not all of them. The sample has about 200,000 clones; approximately 83% are singletons. The material sequenced was PBMCs. The receptors here all came from a boy aged 2 to 10 in good health and CMV-seronegative.

CDR3 region: CASSGGGVTGELFF. As DNA, the CDR3 is TGTGCCAGCTCGGGCGGGGGTGTCACCGGGGAGCTGTTTTTT. The chain uses TRBV9 and TRBJ2-2, with 7 bases matching TRBD2. With V trimmed by 7 bases and J by 4 bases, 7 bases remained unmatched. From germline, CDR1 is SGDLS and CDR2 YYNGEE. The CDR3 consists of 14 residues.

The gene calls are TRBV5-4 and TRBJ2-1; a weak D match, TRBD1 (6 bases). CDR1 and CDR2 (germline): SGHNT, YYREEE (reference sequence). This CDR3 region has 14 residues. Trimming shortened V by 7 bases and J by 5 bases, and 16 bases separated the two germline ends. This CDR3 reads CASRNGTHHNEQFF. CDR3 DNA: TGTGCCAGCCGAAACGGGACACACCACAATGAGCAGTTCTTC. Full variable domain (outside the CDR3, taken from reference TRBV5-4 and TRBJ2-1): ETGVTQSPTHLIKTRGQQVTLRCSSQSGHNTVSWYQQALGQGPQFIFQYYREEENGRGNFPPRFSGLQFPNYSSELNVNALELDDSALYLCASRNGTHHNEQFFGPGTRLTVL.

The chain carries TRBV6-5 and TRBJ2-7; weak D call: TRBD2 (7 bases). Germline V gene data show CDR1 as MNHEY and CDR2 as SVGAGI. V was clipped by 7 bases and J by 6 bases, with 19 bases between them. The CDR3 has 14 residues. The CDR3 reads CASTPGEGWSEQYF. The DNA of the CDR3 is TGTGCCAGCACCCCAGGGGAGGGTTGGAGCGAGCAGTACTTC.

V is TRBV5-1 and J is TRBJ2-3; D ambiguous. Germline CDR1 SGHRS, CDR2 YFSETQ. The V and J ends lost 1 base and 4 bases respectively, with 4 bases between them. This CDR3 has 12 amino acids. CDR3 loop: CASSLQSDTQYF. The DNA for the CDR3 is TGCGCCAGCAGCTTGCAGTCAGATACGCAGTATTTT.

The chain is built from TRBV18 and TRBJ1-5, with D perhaps TRBD1 (5 bases). The CDR3 is 13 residues long. V gave up 5 bases and J gave up 4 bases, with 9 bases separating them. Germline loops: CDR1 KGHSH, CDR2 LQKENI. The DNA for the CDR3 is TGTGCCAGCTCAAGGGGCCGGAATCAGCCCCAGCATTTT. Translation gives CASSRGRNQPQHF. Based on the CDR3 plus reference TRBV18 and TRBJ1-5, the full variable domain is NAGVMQNPRHLVRRRGQEARLRCSPMKGHSHVYWYRQLPEEGLKFMVYLQKENIIDESGMPKERFSAEFPKEGPSILRIQQVVRGDSAAYFCASSRGRNQPQHFGDGTRLSIL.

The chain links TRBV7-6 to TRBJ1-3; D might be TRBD1 (6 bases). V was trimmed by 7 bases and J by 4 bases, leaving 11 bases between them. CDR1 and CDR2 (germline): SGHVS, FNYEAQ. The CDR3 is 13 amino acids. CDR3 region: CASTKGGGNTIYF. CDR3 sequence (DNA): TGTGCCAGCACCAAGGGGGGGGGAAACACCATATATTTT.

This clone was seen a handful of times. This rearrangement joins TRBV7-2 to TRBJ2-7; perhaps TRBD1 as D (6 bases). Deletions cut 0 bases from V and 4 bases from J, with 10 bases between. Looked up from germline, CDR1 is SGHTA and CDR2 is FQGNSA. CDR3 length: 14 amino acids. The chain's CDR3 is CASSLAPGAYEQYF. CDR3 in DNA: TGTGCCAGCAGCTTAGCCCCAGGGGCTTACGAGCAGTACTTC.

The V gene is TRBV5-1, the J gene TRBJ2-7; 9 bases are a match to TRBD1. With V trimmed by 3 bases and J by 3 bases, 4 bases remained unmatched. The CDR3 sequence is 14 residues long. The germline gives CDR1 SGHRS, CDR2 YFSETQ. The CDR3 reads CASSSTGGFYEQYF. The DNA for the CDR3 is TGCGCCAGCAGCTCGACAGGGGGTTTCTACGAGCAGTACTTC. Looking up the rest from reference TRBV5-1 and TRBJ2-7 gives the full variable domain: KAGVTQTPRYLIKTRGQQVTLSCSPISGHRSVSWYQQTPGQGLQFLFEYFSETQRNKGNFPGRFSGRQFSNSRSEMNVSTLELGDSALYLCASSSTGGFYEQYFGPGTRLTVT.

This chain links TRBV6-1 with TRBJ2-5; 9 bases are shared with TRBD2. Trimming took 6 bases from V and 2 from J; bases not matched to a gene: 4. The germline V gene has CDR1 MNHNS and CDR2 SASEGT. The CDR3 is 14 residues long. CDR3 sequence: CASRYSGGQETQYF. Written as DNA, the CDR3 is TGTGCCAGCAGGTATAGCGGGGGACAAGAGACCCAGTACTTC.

The chain is built from TRBV28 and TRBJ1-5, with D uncertain. The CDR3 has 12 residues. The germline V and J ends were trimmed by 6 bases and 4 bases, with 7 bases remaining between them. The germline CDR1 and CDR2 sequences are MDHEN and SYDVKM. CDR3 sequence reads: CASRSHNQPQHF. The CDR3 DNA is TGTGCCAGCAGATCCCATAATCAGCCCCAGCATTTT.

This clone was recorded a few times. The chain has TRBV7-9 and TRBJ1-2, with TRBD1 as a possible D gene (6 bases). The CDR3 extends over 13 amino acids. Germline V gene lookup returns CDR1 SEHNR and CDR2 FQNEAQ (reference sequence). The V and J ends lost 1 base and 8 bases respectively, with 11 bases between them. This chain's CDR3 is CASSLGQAGGYTF. The CDR3 coding sequence is TGTGCCAGCAGCTTAGGACAGGCGGGCGGCTACACCTTC.

This CDR3 reads CAGTTSEMDTQYF. DNA for the CDR3: TGTGCCGGGACGACTAGCGAGATGGATACGCAGTATTTT. This chain joins TRBV2 and TRBJ2-3; 8 bases fit TRBD2. Per the germline V gene, CDR1 is SNHLY and CDR2 is FYNNEI. This CDR3 is built from 13 residues. The V gene end was trimmed by 11 bases and the J gene end by 6 bases; junction bases not matched to a gene: 10.

V usage is TRBV28 and J usage is TRBJ1-1; D is unresolved. CDR1 is MDHEN and CDR2 is SYDVKM in the germline V gene. Trimming pared 3 bases from V and 0 bases from J, leaving 8 bases between. The CDR3 sequence is 14 residues long. The CDR3 DNA is TGTGCCAGCAGTTTGACAAACATGAACACTGAAGCTTTCTTT. This codes for CASSLTNMNTEAFF.

The CDR3 coding sequence is TGCGCCAGCAGCCGCCGGACAGTTTCCCCCTATGGCTACACCTTC. Amino acid sequence: CASSRRTVSPYGYTF. This chain uses TRBV4-3 with TRBJ1-2; TRBD1 is a possible D gene (6 bases). The CDR3 is made up of 15 amino acids. Germline lookup yields CDR1 LGHNA and CDR2 YSLEER. Trimming removed 4 bases at V and 4 bases at J, with 16 bases between.

The chain uses TRBV15 and TRBJ2-5; 12 bases line up with TRBD2. Germline loops: CDR1 LNHNV, CDR2 YYDKDF (reference sequence). The CDR3 contains 15 residues. Germline trimming cut 2 bases from V and 2 bases from J; bases unmatched to any gene: 0. CDR3 protein: CATSRLAGGQETQYF. CDR3 coding DNA: TGTGCCACCAGCAGACTAGCGGGGGGGCAAGAGACCCAGTACTTC.

The chain has TRBV2 and TRBJ1-2; D remains unclear. The germline V gene has CDR1 SNHLY and CDR2 FYNNEI. V shed 5 bases and J shed 5 bases, with 18 bases lying between them. This CDR3 has 15 residues. In DNA form, the CDR3 reads TGTGCCAGCAGTATTTCCCCCCAGATACAATATGGCTACACCTTC. It specifies CASSISPQIQYGYTF.

V is TRBV27 and J is TRBJ1-3, with D tentatively TRBD1 (5 bases). CDR3 length equals 16 residues. Deletions cut 6 bases from V and 2 bases from J, with 17 bases between. The germline V gene encodes CDR1 MNHEY and CDR2 SMNVEV (reference sequence). CDR3 in amino acids: CASRRLSGTAGNTIYF. The CDR3 DNA is TGTGCCAGCAGGCGACTATCTGGGACTGCTGGAAACACCATATATTTT.

The rearrangement uses TRBV19 and TRBJ1-1; 9 nucleotides match TRBD1. This CDR3 contains 16 residues. Germline CDR1 reads LNHDA; CDR2 reads SQIVND (reference sequence). V dropped 5 bases and J dropped 4; count of bases not matched to a gene: 11. CDR3 DNA sequence: TGTGCCAGTAGTTTCTCCGGGACAGGGACCAGCACTGAAGCTTTCTTT. Translation gives CASSFSGTGTSTEAFF.

The chain couples TRBV7-8 to TRBJ2-7; maybe TRBD1 (6 bases). The CDR3 is 15 residues long. V was shortened by 5 bases and J by 6 bases, with 20 bases between the two germline ends. CDR1 and CDR2 (germline): SGHVS, FQNEAQ. The CDR3 sequence is CASSPPRGRGSEQYF. In DNA form, the CDR3 reads TGTGCCAGCAGCCCACCTAGGGGGAGAGGGAGCGAGCAGTACTTC.

V is TRBV7-9 and J is TRBJ1-2; no clear D. The CDR3 is 15 residues long. Between the trimmed V and J ends, which lost 1 base and 7 bases, there was a span of 16 bases. CDR1 is SEHNR, CDR2 FQNEAQ, per germline (reference sequence). CDR3 nucleotides: TGTGCCAGCAGCTTAGTCGGGGAGGCAGCTGTTGGCTACACCTTC. It is translated as CASSLVGEAAVGYTF.

This CDR3 is CASGSYPGLPYNEQFF. CDR3 in DNA: TGTGCTAGTGGTTCTTATCCGGGACTTCCCTACAATGAGCAGTTCTTC. The genes are TRBV12-5 and TRBJ2-1; tentative D call: TRBD2 (6 bases). Trimming left V 4 bases short and J 2 bases short, with 15 bases between. Germline assignment: CDR1 LGHNT and CDR2 FRNRAP. CDR3 length equals 16 residues.

The J gene is TRBJ2-7, the V gene TRBV21-1; TRBD1 reflects the table's D call only, with no check against the DNA. TRBV21-1 is flagged as a pseudogene. The CDR3 runs to 15 residues. CDR3 in DNA: TGTGCCAGCAGCAAAGCCGGGACAGGGGACTACGAGCAGTACTTC. It codes for CASSKAGTGDYEQYF.

The chain uses TRBV7-3 and TRBJ2-1; 8 nucleotides agree with TRBD2. Germline V gene data show CDR1 as SGHTA and CDR2 as FQGTGA. This CDR3 is built from 15 residues. The ends lost 5 bases at V and 1 base at J; junction bases unmatched: 4. The CDR3 DNA follows: TGTGCCAGCAGCGAGGGACTAGTGTCCTACAATGAGCAGTTCTTC. The encoded protein is CASSEGLVSYNEQFF.

The gene calls are TRBV9 and TRBJ1-2; the D is unclear. CDR1 and CDR2 (germline): SGDLS, YYNGEE. The CDR3 contains 13 residues. V was shortened by 4 bases and J by 8 bases, with 15 bases between the two germline ends. The chain's CDR3 is CASSLEIGRGYTF. Written as DNA, the CDR3 is TGTGCCAGCAGCCTGGAGATCGGCCGAGGCTACACCTTC. The complete variable domain, with remaining parts taken from reference TRBV9 and TRBJ1-2, reads DSGVTQTPKHLITATGQRVTLRCSPRSGDLSVYWYQQSLDQGLQFLIQYYNGEERAKGNILERFSAQQFPDLHSELNLSSLELGDSALYFCASSLEIGRGYTFGSGTRLTVV.

V gene TRBV30 combines with J gene TRBJ1-6; TRBD1 matches 7 bases. V lost 3 bases, J lost 18 bases, and 14 bases stayed unmatched. CDR1 and CDR2 (germline): GTSNPN, SVGIG (reference sequence). The CDR3 runs to 13 residues. The CDR3 sequence: CAWSGSIGTVPHF. Written as DNA, the CDR3 is TGTGCCTGGAGCGGGTCAATTGGGACAGTACCCCACTTT.

The CDR3 protein is CASSPLPGATNEKLFF. DNA of the CDR3: TGCGCCAGCAGCCCCCTGCCGGGTGCAACTAATGAAAAACTGTTTTTT. V usage is TRBV4-3 and J usage is TRBJ1-4; D gene uncertain. Trimming stripped 4 bases from V and 0 bases from J, with 12 bases between. In germline, CDR1 is LGHNA, CDR2 YSLEER. The CDR3 is made up of 16 amino acids.

This chain links TRBV27 with TRBJ1-2; the match to TRBD1 covers 10 bases. J gave up 6 bases and V 3 bases, and 4 bases lay outside the gene matches. This CDR3 has 14 residues. The V gene's germline CDR1 is MNHEY and CDR2 SMNVEV (reference sequence). CDR3 in DNA: TGTGCCAGCAGTTTGGGGACAGGGGCGAATGGCTACACCTTC. As protein: CASSLGTGANGYTF.

This clone was detected once. The chain couples TRBV6-1 to TRBJ1-1, with D perhaps matching TRBD1 (5 bases). V was shortened by 5 bases and J by 1 base, with 8 bases between the two germline ends. Germline CDR1 MNHNS, CDR2 SASEGT. The CDR3 spans 13 residues. The CDR3: CASSSTENTEAFF. The CDR3 region has the DNA TGTGCCAGCAGTTCGACAGAGAACACTGAAGCTTTCTTT.